Shown below are 11 T cell receptor beta chains from a single sample sequenced in a study of T cell responses to AZD1222 COVID-19 vaccine. The table came from immunoSEQ multiplex PCR; TCRdb's copy has only in-frame clones and leaves some out. The data show under 200,000 clones, almost 90% seen once. Material: peripheral blood, obtained on day 0 of AZD1222 vaccination. The receptors originated from an adult in good health.

The V gene is TRBV7-2, the J gene TRBJ2-5; 9 nucleotides match TRBD2. Trimming took 1 base from V and 5 from J; bases not matched to a gene: 5. The CDR3 runs 15 residues. Germline V gives CDR1 SGHTA, CDR2 FQGNSA. For the CDR3, the DNA is TGTGCCAGCAGCTTAGGGCGCGGGGGGGCGGAGACCCAGTACTTC. Protein sequence: CASSLGRGGAETQYF. The full variable domain, with the rest looked up from reference TRBV7-2 and TRBJ2-5, is GAGVSQSPSNKVTEKGKDVELRCDPISGHTALYWYRQSLGQGLEFLIYFQGNSAPDKSGLPSDRFSAERTGGSVSTLTIQRTQQEDSAVYLCASSLGRGGAETQYFGPGTRLLVL.

This sequence joins TRBV7-2 and TRBJ2-3; D gene uncertain. The CDR3 loop spans 14 amino acids. The germline CDR1 and CDR2 sequences are SGHTA and FQGNSA. The V end was cut by 2 bases, the J end by 0 bases, with 6 bases between. The DNA for the CDR3 is TGTGCCAGCAGCTTACGGAAGAGCACAGATACGCAGTATTTT. Residues: CASSLRKSTDTQYF.

V is TRBV5-1 and J is TRBJ1-3; the D is unclear. V lost 1 base and J lost 1, with 12 bases in between. This CDR3 spans 16 amino acids. Germline CDR1 and CDR2: SGHRS and YFSETQ. The CDR3 region has the DNA TGCGCCAGCAGCTTGCAAGCAAGGCAGTCTGGAAACACCATATATTTT. It specifies CASSLQARQSGNTIYF.

The chain is built from TRBV14 and TRBJ1-2, with D unclear. Germline V gene data show CDR1 as SGHDN and CDR2 as FVKESK. The V end lost 3 bases, the J end lost 0 bases, and 11 bases lay between the germline ends. CDR3 size: 15 residues. CDR3 loop: CASSQNSNPNYGYTF. DNA of the CDR3: TGTGCCAGCAGCCAGAACAGCAATCCTAACTATGGCTACACCTTC.

This clone was seen only a few times. The chain has TRBV4-3 and TRBJ1-1; a possible D gene is TRBD1 (6 bases). The CDR3 loop spans 13 amino acids. Germline CDR1 is LGHNA and CDR2 is YSLEER. Trimming took 1 base from V and 11 from J, leaving 14 bases between them. The CDR3 loop is CASSQAQGQVAFF. CDR3 DNA sequence: TGCGCCAGCAGCCAAGCTCAGGGGCAGGTCGCTTTCTTT.

The rearrangement uses TRBV7-8 and TRBJ1-5, with D possibly being TRBD1 (6 bases). CDR3 length: 16 residues. From germline, CDR1 is SGHVS and CDR2 FQNEAQ. The ends were cut back, 5 bases at V and 2 bases at J, with 16 bases in the middle. CDR3 in DNA: TGTGCCAGCAGCCCAGACTCGGGGGCCCGCAATCAGCCCCAGCATTTT. Amino acids: CASSPDSGARNQPQHF.

For the CDR3, the DNA is TGTGCCAGCAGTGAAGCGTCAGGGATAAATGAAAAACTGTTTTTT. It is translated as CASSEASGINEKLFF. This chain connects TRBV6-1 to TRBJ1-4; D is perhaps TRBD1 (5 bases). With 0 bases removed from V and 5 bases from J, the gap between germline ends came to 10 bases. CDR1 is MNHNS and CDR2 is SASEGT in the germline V gene. CDR3 length: 15 amino acids.

The chain employs TRBV5-1 and TRBJ1-3; D is unresolved. Trimming removed 7 bases at V and 3 bases at J, with 17 bases between. CDR1 and CDR2 (germline): SGHRS, YFSETQ. The CDR3 consists of 15 residues. CDR3 sequence reads: CASSLGTRFGNTIYF. The CDR3 bases are TGCGCCAGCTCCTTGGGCACGCGATTTGGAAACACCATATATTTT.

The V gene is TRBV29-1, the J gene TRBJ1-1; the D is unclear. V was clipped by 2 bases and J by 11 bases, with 15 bases between them. Germline CDR1 SQVTM, CDR2 ANQGSEA. The length of the CDR3 is 12 residues. CDR3 DNA sequence: TGCAGCGTTGAACTCCGGCAAGTACAGGCTTTCTTT. Amino acid sequence: CSVELRQVQAFF.

The rearrangement uses TRBV30 and TRBJ1-1; weak D call: TRBD1 (5 bases). V shed 5 bases and J shed 0 bases, with 13 bases lying between them. CDR3 size: 14 residues. From germline, CDR1 is GTSNPN and CDR2 SVGIG (reference sequence). The CDR3: CAWEPGGVNTEAFF. The CDR3 bases are TGTGCCTGGGAACCCGGGGGTGTGAACACTGAAGCTTTCTTT.

The chain recombines TRBV6-2 or TRBV6-3 with TRBJ2-2, with a weak D call TRBD1 (5 bases). Germline-derived CDR1 and CDR2 are MNHEY and SVGEGT. CDR3 size: 13 residues. Trimming removed 4 bases from V and 5 bases from J, with 8 bases in between. The CDR3 DNA reads as TGTGCCAGCAGTTTGACAGAAACCGGGGAGCTGTTTTTT. Translated: CASSLTETGELFF.